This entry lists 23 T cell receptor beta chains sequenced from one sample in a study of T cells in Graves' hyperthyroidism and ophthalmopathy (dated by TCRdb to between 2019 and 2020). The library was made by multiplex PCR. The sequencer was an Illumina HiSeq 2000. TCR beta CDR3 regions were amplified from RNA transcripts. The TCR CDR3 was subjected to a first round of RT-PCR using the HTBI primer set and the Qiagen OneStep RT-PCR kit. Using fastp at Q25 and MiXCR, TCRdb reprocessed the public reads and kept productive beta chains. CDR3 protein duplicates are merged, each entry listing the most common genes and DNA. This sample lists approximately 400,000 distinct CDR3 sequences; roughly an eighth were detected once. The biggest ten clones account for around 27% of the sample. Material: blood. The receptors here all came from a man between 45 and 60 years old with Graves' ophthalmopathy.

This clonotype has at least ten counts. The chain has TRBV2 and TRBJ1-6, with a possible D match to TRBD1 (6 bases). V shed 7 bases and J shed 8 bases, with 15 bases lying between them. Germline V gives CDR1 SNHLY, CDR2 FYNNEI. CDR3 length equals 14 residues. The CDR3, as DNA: TGTGCCAGCAAACAGGGACTGTCCGATTCACCCCTCCACTTT. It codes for CASKQGLSDSPLHF. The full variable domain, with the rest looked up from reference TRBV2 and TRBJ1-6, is EPEVTQTPSHQVTQMGQEVILRCVPISNHLYFYWYRQILGQKVEFLVSFYNNEISEKSEIFDDQFSVERPDGSNFTLKIRSTKLEDSAMYFCASKQGLSDSPLHFGNGTRLTVT.

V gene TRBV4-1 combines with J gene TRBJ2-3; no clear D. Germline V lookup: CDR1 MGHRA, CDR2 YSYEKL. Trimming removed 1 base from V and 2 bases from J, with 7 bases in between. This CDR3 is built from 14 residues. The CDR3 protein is CASSQGVYTDTQYF. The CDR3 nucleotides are TGCGCCAGCAGCCAAGGCGTGTACACAGATACGCAGTATTTT.

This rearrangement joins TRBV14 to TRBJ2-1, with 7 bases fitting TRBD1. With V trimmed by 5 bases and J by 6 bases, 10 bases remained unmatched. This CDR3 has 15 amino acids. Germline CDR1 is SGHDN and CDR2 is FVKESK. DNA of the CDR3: TGTGCCAGCAGCACCCGACAGGGATCGGGCAATGAGCAGTTCTTC. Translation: CASSTRQGSGNEQFF.

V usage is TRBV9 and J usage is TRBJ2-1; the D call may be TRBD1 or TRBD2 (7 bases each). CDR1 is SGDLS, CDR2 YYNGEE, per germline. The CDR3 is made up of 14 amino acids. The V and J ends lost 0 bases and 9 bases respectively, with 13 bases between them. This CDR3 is CASSVAQGEGEQFF. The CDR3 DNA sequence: TGTGCCAGCAGCGTAGCTCAGGGGGAGGGTGAGCAGTTCTTC.

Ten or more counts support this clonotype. The CDR3 loop is CASSDTLGAFF. The CDR3 region has the DNA TGTGCCAGCAGTGACACTTTAGGAGCTTTCTTT. The V call is TRBV6-1, the J call TRBJ1-1; no clear D gene. The length of the CDR3 is 11 residues. Looked up from germline, CDR1 is MNHNS and CDR2 is SASEGT. The germline V and J ends were trimmed by 3 bases and 10 bases, with 9 bases remaining between them.

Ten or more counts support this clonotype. CDR3 amino acids: CASSLPSGLGGELFF. The CDR3 bases are TGCGCCAGCAGCTTGCCCAGTGGATTGGGCGGGGAGCTGTTTTTT. The V and J genes are TRBV5-1 and TRBJ2-2; no firm D call. CDR1 is SGHRS, CDR2 YFSETQ, per germline. The CDR3 spans 15 residues. V gave up 1 base and J gave up 7 bases, with 14 bases separating them.

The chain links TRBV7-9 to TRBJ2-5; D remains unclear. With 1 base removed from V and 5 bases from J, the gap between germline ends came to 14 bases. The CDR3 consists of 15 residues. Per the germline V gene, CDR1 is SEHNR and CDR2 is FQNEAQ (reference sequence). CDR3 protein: CASSLDSVEGETQYF. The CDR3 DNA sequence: TGTGCCAGCAGCTTAGATTCTGTTGAAGGGGAGACCCAGTACTTC.

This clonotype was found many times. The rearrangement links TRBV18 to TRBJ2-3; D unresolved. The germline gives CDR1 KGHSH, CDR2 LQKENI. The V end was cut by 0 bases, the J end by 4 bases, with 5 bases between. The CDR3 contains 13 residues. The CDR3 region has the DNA TGTGCCAGCTCACCACCGAATTCAGATACGCAGTATTTT. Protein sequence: CASSPPNSDTQYF. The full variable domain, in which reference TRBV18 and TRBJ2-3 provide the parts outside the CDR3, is NAGVMQNPRHLVRRRGQEARLRCSPMKGHSHVYWYRQLPEEGLKFMVYLQKENIIDESGMPKERFSAEFPKEGPSILRIQQVVRGDSAAYFCASSPPNSDTQYFGPGTRLTVL.

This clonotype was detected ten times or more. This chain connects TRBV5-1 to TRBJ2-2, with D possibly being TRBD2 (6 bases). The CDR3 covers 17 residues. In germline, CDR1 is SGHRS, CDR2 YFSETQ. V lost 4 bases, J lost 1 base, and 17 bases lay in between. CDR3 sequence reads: CASSKTGLILNTGELFF. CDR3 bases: TGCGCCAGCAGCAAGACGGGACTTATCTTGAACACCGGGGAGCTGTTTTTT.

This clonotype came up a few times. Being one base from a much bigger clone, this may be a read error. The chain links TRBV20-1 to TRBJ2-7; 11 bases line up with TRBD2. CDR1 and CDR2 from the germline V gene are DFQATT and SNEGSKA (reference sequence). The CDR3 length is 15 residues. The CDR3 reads CSARRTSGSRYGQYF. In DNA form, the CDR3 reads TGCAGTGCTAGACGTACTAGCGGGAGTCGGTACGGGCAGTACTTC.

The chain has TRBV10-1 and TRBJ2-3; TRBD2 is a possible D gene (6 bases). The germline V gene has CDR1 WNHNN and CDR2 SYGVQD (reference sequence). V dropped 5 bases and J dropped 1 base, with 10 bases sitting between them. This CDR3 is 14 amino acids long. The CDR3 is CASSHSSGTDTQYF. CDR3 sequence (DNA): TGCGCCAGCAGTCATTCTAGCGGCACAGATACGCAGTATTTT.

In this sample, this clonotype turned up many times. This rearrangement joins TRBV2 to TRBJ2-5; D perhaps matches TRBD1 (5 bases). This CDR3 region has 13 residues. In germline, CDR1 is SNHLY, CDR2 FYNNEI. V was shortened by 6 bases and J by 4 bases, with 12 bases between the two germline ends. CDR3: CASRKTVGETQYF. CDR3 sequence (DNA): TGTGCCAGCAGGAAGACAGTAGGAGAGACCCAGTACTTC.

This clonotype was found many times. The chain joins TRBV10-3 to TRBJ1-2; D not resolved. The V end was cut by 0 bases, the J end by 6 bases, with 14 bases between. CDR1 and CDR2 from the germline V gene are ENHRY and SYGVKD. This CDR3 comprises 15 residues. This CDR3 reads CAISESWVSPHGYTF. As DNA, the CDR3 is TGTGCCATCAGTGAGTCTTGGGTGAGCCCCCATGGCTACACCTTC.

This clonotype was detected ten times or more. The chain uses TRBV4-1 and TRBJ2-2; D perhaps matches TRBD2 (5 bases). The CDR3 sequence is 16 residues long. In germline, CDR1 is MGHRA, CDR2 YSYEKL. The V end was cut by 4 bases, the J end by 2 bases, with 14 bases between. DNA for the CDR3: TGCGCCAGCAGCCCCATTGCCGGGATTAACACCGGGGAGCTGTTTTTT. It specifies CASSPIAGINTGELFF.

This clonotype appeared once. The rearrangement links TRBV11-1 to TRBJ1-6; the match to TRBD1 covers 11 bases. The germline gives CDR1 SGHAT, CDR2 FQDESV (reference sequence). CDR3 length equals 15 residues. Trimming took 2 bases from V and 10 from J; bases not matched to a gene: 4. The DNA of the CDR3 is TGTGCCAGCAGCTTACTGGACAGGGGGCGATCACCCCTCCACTTT. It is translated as CASSLLDRGRSPLHF. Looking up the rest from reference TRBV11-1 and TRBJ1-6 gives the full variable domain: EAEVAQSPRYKITEKSQAVAFWCDPISGHATLYWYRQILGQGPELLVQFQDESVVDDSQLPKDRFSAERLKGVDSTLKIQPAELGDSAMYLCASSLLDRGRSPLHFGNGTRLTVT.

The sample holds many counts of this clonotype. The DNA for the CDR3 is TGCGCCAGCAGCTTGGAGAGGGGGTTGTCCTACGAGCAGTACTTC. Translating it yields CASSLERGLSYEQYF. The chain recombines TRBV5-1 with TRBJ2-7; a possible D gene is TRBD1 (6 bases). The germline CDR1 and CDR2 sequences are SGHRS and YFSETQ. Trimming stripped 0 bases from V and 1 base from J, with 11 bases between. CDR3 length: 15 residues.

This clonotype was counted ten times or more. DNA for the CDR3: TGTGCCAGCAGCTTATGGGGGGCCTCCTACGAGCAGTACTTC. It translates to CASSLWGASYEQYF. The V and J genes are TRBV11-2 and TRBJ2-7; D might be TRBD1 or TRBD2, each matching 6 bases. Germline CDR1 is SGHAT and CDR2 is FQNNGV. The CDR3 runs to 14 residues. Deletions cut 2 bases from V and 0 bases from J, with 8 bases between.

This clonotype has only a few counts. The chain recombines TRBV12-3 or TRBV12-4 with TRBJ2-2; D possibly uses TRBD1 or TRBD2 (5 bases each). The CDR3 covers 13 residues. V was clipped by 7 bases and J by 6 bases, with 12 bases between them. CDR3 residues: CASILLGAGELFF. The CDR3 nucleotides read TGTGCCAGCATACTATTGGGGGCCGGGGAGCTGTTTTTT.

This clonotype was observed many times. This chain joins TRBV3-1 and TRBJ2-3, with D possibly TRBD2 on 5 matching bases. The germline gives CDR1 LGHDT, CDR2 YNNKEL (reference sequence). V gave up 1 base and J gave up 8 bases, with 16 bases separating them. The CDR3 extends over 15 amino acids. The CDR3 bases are TGTGCCAGCAGCCAAGCGACACGGGGAAGTGGTACGCAGTATTTT. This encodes CASSQATRGSGTQYF.

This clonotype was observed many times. CDR3 region: CASSPKSSGGETQYF. The CDR3 DNA reads as TGTGCCAGCAGCCCAAAGTCGTCAGGGGGCGAGACCCAGTACTTC. The chain uses TRBV3-1 and TRBJ2-5; 8 bases are shared with TRBD1. The trim removed 4 bases at V and 5 bases at J, leaving 9 bases unmatched. Germline V gene data show CDR1 as LGHDT and CDR2 as YNNKEL (reference sequence). The CDR3 loop spans 15 amino acids.

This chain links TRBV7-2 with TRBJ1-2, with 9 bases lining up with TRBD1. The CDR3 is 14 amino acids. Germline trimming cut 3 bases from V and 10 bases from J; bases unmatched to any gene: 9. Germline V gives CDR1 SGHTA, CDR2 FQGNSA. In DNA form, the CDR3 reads TGTGCCAGCAGCTTGGCGACAGGGGGATATAACTACACCTTC. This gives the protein CASSLATGGYNYTF. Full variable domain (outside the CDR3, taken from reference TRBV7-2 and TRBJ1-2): GAGVSQSPSNKVTEKGKDVELRCDPISGHTALYWYRQSLGQGLEFLIYFQGNSAPDKSGLPSDRFSAERTGGSVSTLTIQRTQQEDSAVYLCASSLATGGYNYTFGSGTRLTVV.

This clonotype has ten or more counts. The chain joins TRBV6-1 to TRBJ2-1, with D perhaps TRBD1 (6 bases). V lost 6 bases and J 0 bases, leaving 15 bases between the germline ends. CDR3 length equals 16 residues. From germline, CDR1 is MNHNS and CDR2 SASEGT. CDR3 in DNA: TGTGCCAGCAGGAGGGTCAGGGGCCGCTCCTACAATGAGCAGTTCTTC. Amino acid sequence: CASRRVRGRSYNEQFF.

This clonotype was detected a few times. The CDR3 spells CASSRQSNQPQHF. CDR3 DNA sequence: TGTGCCAGCAGCCGCCAATCTAATCAGCCCCAGCATTTT. The chain joins TRBV7-6 to TRBJ1-5; D uncertain. The CDR3 spans 13 residues. The V end lost 5 bases, the J end lost 4 bases, and 9 bases lay between the germline ends. From germline, CDR1 is SGHVS and CDR2 FNYEAQ.